These 10 T cell receptor beta chains were all obtained from the same sample, sequenced in a study of cytotoxic CD8 clonotypes in ibrutinib-treated CLL. Measured with immunoSEQ multiplex PCR; TCRdb has only the in-frame clones, and not every one. Here the sample spans fewer than 50,000 clones, about 65% being singletons. This sample comprised PBMCs, obtained after 24 months of ibrutinib treatment. The receptors were gathered from a human donor with chronic lymphocytic leukemia.

The rearrangement links TRBV13 to TRBJ2-7; 11 bases fit TRBD2. V dropped 4 bases and J dropped 3; count of bases not matched to a gene: 8. CDR3 size: 16 residues. CDR1 is PRHDT, CDR2 FYEKMQ, per germline (reference sequence). The CDR3 loop reads CASSSFTSGRHYEQYF. CDR3 bases: TGTGCCAGCAGCTCTTTTACTAGCGGGAGACACTACGAGCAGTACTTC. Variable domain in full (rest from reference TRBV13 and TRBJ2-7): AAGVIQSPRHLIKEKRETATLKCYPIPRHDTVYWYQQGPGQDPQFLISFYEKMQSDKGSIPDRFSAQQFSDYHSELNMSSLELGDSALYFCASSSFTSGRHYEQYFGPGTRLTVT.

This clone was recorded once. V gene TRBV20-1 combines with J gene TRBJ1-1; D ambiguous. The germline V gene has CDR1 DFQATT and CDR2 SNEGSKA (reference sequence). The CDR3 is 11 amino acids. Trimming stripped 3 bases from V and 9 bases from J, with 11 bases between. CDR3 nucleotide sequence: TGCAGTGCTAGTAGGATCCCCCAAGCTTTCTTT. This sequence encodes CSASRIPQAFF.

This clone was picked up a small number of times. J is TRBJ1-1 and V is TRBV25-1; D ambiguous. Trimming left V 3 bases short and J 5 bases short, with 16 bases between. The length of the CDR3 is 15 residues. Per germline, CDR1 MGHDK and CDR2 SYGVNS. CDR3 in DNA: TGTGCCAGCAGTGACCGGGTTCTACGGGGTACTGAAGCTTTCTTT. The encoded protein is CASSDRVLRGTEAFF.

The chain recombines TRBV27 with TRBJ2-7, with D perhaps TRBD1 (6 bases). The germline CDR1 and CDR2 sequences are MNHEY and SMNVEV (reference sequence). The CDR3 contains 12 residues. Trimming shortened V by 2 bases and J by 6 bases, and 8 bases separated the two germline ends. This CDR3 is CASSLNRAEQYF. CDR3 coding DNA: TGTGCCAGCAGTTTAAACAGGGCCGAGCAGTACTTC.

This clone was recorded once. V is TRBV5-6 and J is TRBJ1-1; no reliable D call. Germline CDR1 is SGHDT and CDR2 is YYEEEE. V was cut by 0 bases and J by 1 base, with 1 base left in between. CDR3 length equals 12 residues. The DNA for the CDR3 is TGTGCCAGCAGCTTGGCGAACACTGAAGCTTTCTTT. Residues: CASSLANTEAFF.

J is TRBJ1-5 and V is TRBV4-1; possibly TRBD1 for D (6 bases). The CDR3 is 15 residues long. The V end lost 7 bases, the J end lost 4 bases, and 17 bases lay between the germline ends. The germline CDR1 and CDR2 sequences are MGHRA and YSYEKL. The CDR3 reads CASNLWDKSNQPQHF. CDR3 DNA sequence: TGCGCCAGCAACCTCTGGGACAAGTCGAATCAGCCCCAGCATTTT.

This chain joins TRBV21-1 and TRBJ1-5. TRBV21-1 is noted as a pseudogene. This CDR3 contains 18 residues. The CDR3 nucleotides read TGTGCCAGCAGCAAAGTGGCGGGGCAGAATATTAGAGATCAGCCCCAGCATTTT. Protein: CASSKVAGQNIRDQPQHF.

The rearrangement links TRBV5-1 to TRBJ2-6; tentative D call: TRBD2 (5 bases). Germline CDR1 is SGHRS and CDR2 is YFSETQ. The CDR3 is made up of 18 amino acids. Trimming left V 1 base short and J 1 base short, with 15 bases between. The CDR3 reads CASSLNPAGYSGANVLTF. CDR3 nucleotides: TGCGCCAGCAGCTTGAATCCCGCGGGCTATTCTGGGGCCAACGTCCTGACTTTC.

This clone has more than one count but fewer than ten. The J gene is TRBJ2-7, the V gene TRBV7-8, with TRBD2 identical over 12 bases. Germline CDR1 is SGHVS and CDR2 is FQNEAQ. The CDR3 contains 15 residues. The junction had 5 bases not matched to a gene; V was cut back by 2 bases and J by 6 bases. CDR3 DNA: TGTGCCAGCAGCTTAAGACTAGCGGGAGAGGGCGAGCAGTACTTC. Its translation is CASSLRLAGEGEQYF.

The table lists this clone with a few counts. V usage is TRBV27 and J usage is TRBJ2-2; unclear D gene. CDR3 size: 13 residues. Germline-derived CDR1 and CDR2 are MNHEY and SMNVEV (reference sequence). V lost 4 bases and J lost 4, with 7 bases in between. CDR3 in DNA: TGTGCCAGCAGTTGGGCCTCCACCGGGGAGCTGTTTTTT. This gives the protein CASSWASTGELFF.